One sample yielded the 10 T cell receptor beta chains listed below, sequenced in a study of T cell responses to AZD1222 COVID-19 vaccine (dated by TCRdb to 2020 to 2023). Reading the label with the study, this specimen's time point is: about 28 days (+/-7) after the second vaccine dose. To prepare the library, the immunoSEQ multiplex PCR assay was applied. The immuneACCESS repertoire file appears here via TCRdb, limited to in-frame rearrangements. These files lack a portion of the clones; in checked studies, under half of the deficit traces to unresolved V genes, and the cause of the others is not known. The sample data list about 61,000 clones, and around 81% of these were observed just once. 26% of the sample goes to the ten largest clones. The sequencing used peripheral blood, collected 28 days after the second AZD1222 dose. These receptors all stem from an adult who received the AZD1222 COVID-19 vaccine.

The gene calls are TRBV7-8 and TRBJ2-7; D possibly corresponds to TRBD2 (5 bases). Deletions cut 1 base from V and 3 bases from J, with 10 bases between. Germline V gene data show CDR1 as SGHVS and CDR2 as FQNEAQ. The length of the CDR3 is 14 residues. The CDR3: CASSLGTAYYEQYF. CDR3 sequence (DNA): TGTGCCAGCAGCTTAGGGACTGCGTACTACGAGCAGTACTTC.

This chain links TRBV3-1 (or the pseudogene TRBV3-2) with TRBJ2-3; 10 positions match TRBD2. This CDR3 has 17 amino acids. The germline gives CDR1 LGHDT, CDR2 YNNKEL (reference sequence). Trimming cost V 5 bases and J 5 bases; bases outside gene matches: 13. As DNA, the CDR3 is TGTGCCAGCAGCTCCAAGCGACTAGCGGGTAGGATAGATACGCAGTATTTT. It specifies CASSSKRLAGRIDTQYF.

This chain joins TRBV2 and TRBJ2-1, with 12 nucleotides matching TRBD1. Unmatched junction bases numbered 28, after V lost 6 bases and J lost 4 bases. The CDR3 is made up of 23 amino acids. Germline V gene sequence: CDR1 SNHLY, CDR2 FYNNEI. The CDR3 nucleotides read TGTGCCAGCAGGACAGGGGGCGGCCGTAACATTGTGGGGACAGGGGGCCAGTACAATGAGCAGTTCTTC. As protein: CASRTGGGRNIVGTGGQYNEQFF. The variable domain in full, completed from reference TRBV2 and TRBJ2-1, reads EPEVTQTPSHQVTQMGQEVILRCVPISNHLYFYWYRQILGQKVEFLVSFYNNEISEKSEIFDDQFSVERPDGSNFTLKIRSTKLEDSAMYFCASRTGGGRNIVGTGGQYNEQFFGPGTRLTVL.

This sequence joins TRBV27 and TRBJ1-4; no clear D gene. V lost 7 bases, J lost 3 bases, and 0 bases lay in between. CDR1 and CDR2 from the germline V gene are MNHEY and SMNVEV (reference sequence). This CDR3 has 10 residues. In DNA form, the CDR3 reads TGTGCCAGCACTAATGAAAAACTGTTTTTT. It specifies CASTNEKLFF.

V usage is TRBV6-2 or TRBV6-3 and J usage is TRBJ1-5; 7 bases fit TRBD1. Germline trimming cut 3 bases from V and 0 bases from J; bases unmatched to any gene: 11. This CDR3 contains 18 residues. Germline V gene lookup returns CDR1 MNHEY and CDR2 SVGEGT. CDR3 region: CASSYSRQGTYSNQPQHF. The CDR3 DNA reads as TGTGCCAGCAGTTATTCCCGACAGGGAACATATAGCAATCAGCCCCAGCATTTT.

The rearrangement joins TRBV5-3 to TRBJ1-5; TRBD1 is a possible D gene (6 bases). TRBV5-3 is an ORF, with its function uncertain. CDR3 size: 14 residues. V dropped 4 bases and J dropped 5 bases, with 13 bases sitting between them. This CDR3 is CARSAGQQYQPQHF. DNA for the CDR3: TGTGCCAGAAGCGCCGGACAGCAATATCAGCCCCAGCATTTT.

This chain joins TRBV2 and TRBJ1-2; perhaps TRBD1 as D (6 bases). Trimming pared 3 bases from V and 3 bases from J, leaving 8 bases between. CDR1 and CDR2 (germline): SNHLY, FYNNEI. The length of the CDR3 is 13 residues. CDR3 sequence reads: CASSDQGYYGYTF. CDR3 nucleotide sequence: TGTGCCAGCAGTGACCAGGGGTACTATGGCTACACCTTC.

The CDR3 DNA follows: TGTGCCAGCAGCCGGTCGGGCATGGCCCACTATGGCTACACCTTC. It specifies CASSRSGMAHYGYTF. This chain joins TRBV7-9 and TRBJ1-2; D unresolved. The CDR3 covers 15 residues. V was pared by 5 bases and J by 3 bases, with 16 bases between. The germline V gene encodes CDR1 SEHNR and CDR2 FQNEAQ (reference sequence).

CDR3: CASSLEDRGSYEQYF. Here the CDR3 DNA reads TGTGCCAGCAGCTTAGAGGACAGGGGCTCCTACGAGCAGTACTTC. The chain links TRBV7-9 to TRBJ2-7, with TRBD1 identical over 9 bases. Germline loops: CDR1 SEHNR, CDR2 FQNEAQ (reference sequence). This CDR3 comprises 15 residues. The V and J ends lost 1 base and 0 bases, in that order; junction bases with no gene match: 1.

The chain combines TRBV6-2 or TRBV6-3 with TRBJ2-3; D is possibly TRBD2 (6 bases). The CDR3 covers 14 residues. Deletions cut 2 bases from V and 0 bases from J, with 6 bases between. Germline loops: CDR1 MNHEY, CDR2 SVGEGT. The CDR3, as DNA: TGTGCCAGCAGTTACAGCGGGAGCACAGATACGCAGTATTTT. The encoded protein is CASSYSGSTDTQYF.